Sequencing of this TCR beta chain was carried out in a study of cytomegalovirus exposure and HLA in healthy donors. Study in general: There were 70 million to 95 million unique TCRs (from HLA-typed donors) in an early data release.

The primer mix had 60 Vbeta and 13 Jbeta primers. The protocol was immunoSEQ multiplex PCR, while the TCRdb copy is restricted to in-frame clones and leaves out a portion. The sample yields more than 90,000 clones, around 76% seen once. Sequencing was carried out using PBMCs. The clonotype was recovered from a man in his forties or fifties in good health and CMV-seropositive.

The CDR3 region has the DNA TGTGCCAGCAGCGTAGCTCCCACTGGAGGCGGGAGGCCCAACGAGCAGTACTTC. Protein sequence: CASSVAPTGGGRPNEQYF. The V call is TRBV9, the J call TRBJ2-7; TRBD2 agrees at 8 bases. V gave up 0 bases and J gave up 5 bases; unmatched junction bases: 16. The CDR3 is made up of 18 amino acids. Germline CDR1 and CDR2: SGDLS and YYNGEE.